A selection of T cell receptor beta chains follows, all from one sample in a study of CD8 T cells in cerebrospinal fluid in Alzheimer's disease. TCRdb re-called the 10x single-cell sequencing reads; every CDR3 protein appears as one record, without DNA. In total, the table holds around 1,100 distinct CDR3 sequences. Sequencing input: cerebrospinal fluid. The receptors originated from a human donor in good health. CDR3s include the opening cysteine and the closing phenylalanine or tryptophan. The order of the fields is V gene, clone size, J gene, CDR3 protein. Size is omitted from some rows. Given values are once, few, many or a class for expanded clones.

v_call: TRBV12-3/TRBV12-4
clone_size: -
j_call: TRBJ2-6
cdr3_aa: CASSLSSGANVLTF

v_call: TRBV4-1
clone_size: medium-sized
j_call: TRBJ2-1
cdr3_aa: CATSTGVVSYNEQFF

v_call: TRBV6-5
clone_size: large
j_call: TRBJ1-3
cdr3_aa: CATLGGGSGNTIYF

v_call: TRBV21-1
clone_size: medium-sized
j_call: TRBJ2-7
cdr3_aa: CASSNTGPSYEQYF

v_call: TRBV11-3
clone_size: large
j_call: TRBJ2-1
cdr3_aa: CASSLSGRADNEQFF

v_call: TRBV4-2
clone_size: -
j_call: TRBJ1-1
cdr3_aa: CASSQTTAAPMNTEAFF

v_call: TRBV5-1
clone_size: medium-sized
j_call: TRBJ2-7
cdr3_aa: CASSYDSIYEQYF

v_call: TRBV7-3
clone_size: large
j_call: TRBJ2-1
cdr3_aa: CASSPTSSGEQFF

v_call: TRBV7-9
clone_size: medium-sized
j_call: TRBJ2-7
cdr3_aa: CASSKRGDAYEQYF

v_call: TRBV24-1
clone_size: medium-sized
j_call: TRBJ2-3
cdr3_aa: CATSAGGAKDTQYF

v_call: TRBV20-1
clone_size: large
j_call: TRBJ2-3
cdr3_aa: CSAPRDRGLEDTQYF

v_call: TRBV7-2
clone_size: medium-sized
j_call: TRBJ2-5
cdr3_aa: CASSGRRAGDRQETQYF

v_call: TRBV19
clone_size: medium-sized
j_call: TRBJ1-4
cdr3_aa: CASSSGRPPGEKLFF

v_call: TRBV21-1
clone_size: large
j_call: TRBJ2-3
cdr3_aa: CASSNPTGGTDTQYF

v_call: TRBV29-1
clone_size: medium-sized
j_call: TRBJ1-1
cdr3_aa: CSVSGAGTEAFF

v_call: TRBV30
clone_size: -
j_call: TRBJ1-2
cdr3_aa: CAWSVRQGVGGYTF

v_call: TRBV6-1
clone_size: medium-sized
j_call: TRBJ1-2
cdr3_aa: CASSVLGLNSYGYTF

v_call: TRBV6-5
clone_size: medium-sized
j_call: TRBJ1-5
cdr3_aa: CASSYSGTGNQPQHF

v_call: TRBV9
clone_size: medium-sized
j_call: TRBJ1-6
cdr3_aa: CASSVRPVNSPLHF

v_call: TRBV28
clone_size: -
j_call: TRBJ1-5
cdr3_aa: CASSLRQGGQPQHF

v_call: TRBV2
clone_size: medium-sized
j_call: TRBJ2-3
cdr3_aa: CASSLAGGLRDTQYF

v_call: TRBV20-1
clone_size: medium-sized
j_call: TRBJ2-7
cdr3_aa: CSARSQGAYEQYF

v_call: TRBV20-1
clone_size: -
j_call: TRBJ2-4
cdr3_aa: CSARGRAKNIQYF

v_call: TRBV5-1
clone_size: medium-sized
j_call: TRBJ2-1
cdr3_aa: CASSPGQGILEQFF

v_call: TRBV7-6
clone_size: medium-sized
j_call: TRBJ2-5
cdr3_aa: CASSPKETQYF

v_call: TRBV2
clone_size: medium-sized
j_call: TRBJ1-2
cdr3_aa: CASSGGQGRFTYGYTF

v_call: TRBV24-1
clone_size: medium-sized
j_call: TRBJ1-1
cdr3_aa: CATSDLQMENTEAFF

v_call: TRBV18
clone_size: medium-sized
j_call: TRBJ2-1
cdr3_aa: CASSPPRPNNEQFF

v_call: TRBV6-1
clone_size: -
j_call: TRBJ1-3
cdr3_aa: CASSERRVGNTIYF

v_call: TRBV10-3
clone_size: medium-sized
j_call: TRBJ2-5
cdr3_aa: CAISELPSGVGETQYF

v_call: TRBV6-5
clone_size: medium-sized
j_call: TRBJ1-3
cdr3_aa: CASSLNGFSGNTIYF

v_call: TRBV7-2
clone_size: -
j_call: TRBJ2-1
cdr3_aa: CASSLIGSGTGARAEQFF

v_call: TRBV7-2
clone_size: medium-sized
j_call: TRBJ1-6
cdr3_aa: CASSLGGVGNSPLHF

v_call: TRBV5-4
clone_size: large
j_call: TRBJ2-3
cdr3_aa: CASSLKGAPADTQYF

v_call: TRBV7-8
clone_size: medium-sized
j_call: TRBJ1-6
cdr3_aa: CASSPGGNSPLHF

v_call: TRBV2
clone_size: large
j_call: TRBJ2-1
cdr3_aa: CASSEQGMNEQFF

v_call: TRBV5-1
clone_size: medium-sized
j_call: TRBJ2-2
cdr3_aa: CASSLTGTRTGELFF

v_call: TRBV7-3
clone_size: medium-sized
j_call: TRBJ2-5
cdr3_aa: CASSLSGRALETQYF

v_call: TRBV10-1
clone_size: -
j_call: TRBJ1-2
cdr3_aa: CATTITRGMQNYGYTF

v_call: TRBV4-1
clone_size: large
j_call: TRBJ2-5
cdr3_aa: CASSQDGTQETQYF

v_call: TRBV5-1
clone_size: large
j_call: TRBJ2-2
cdr3_aa: CASRASGSVGTGELFF

v_call: TRBV24-1
clone_size: medium-sized
j_call: TRBJ2-7
cdr3_aa: CATSDRGGAAPNEQYF

v_call: TRBV6-6
clone_size: large
j_call: TRBJ1-4
cdr3_aa: CASSRPGTGKEKLFF

v_call: TRBV19
clone_size: medium-sized
j_call: TRBJ2-1
cdr3_aa: CASSISWQGARNEQFF

v_call: TRBV2
clone_size: medium-sized
j_call: TRBJ2-1
cdr3_aa: CASSEAGTRQFF

v_call: TRBV9
clone_size: medium-sized
j_call: TRBJ1-2
cdr3_aa: CASSVGGYGYTF

v_call: TRBV7-2
clone_size: medium-sized
j_call: TRBJ2-7
cdr3_aa: CASSLFGNREAAGAYEQYF

v_call: TRBV21-1
clone_size: large
j_call: TRBJ1-1
cdr3_aa: CASSLRGNTEAFF

v_call: TRBV5-1
clone_size: medium-sized
j_call: TRBJ2-5
cdr3_aa: CASGRGVQETQYF

v_call: TRBV5-4
clone_size: -
j_call: TRBJ2-2
cdr3_aa: CASSLGAGNTGELFF

v_call: TRBV20-1
clone_size: medium-sized
j_call: TRBJ1-5
cdr3_aa: CSARERSVLGPQHF